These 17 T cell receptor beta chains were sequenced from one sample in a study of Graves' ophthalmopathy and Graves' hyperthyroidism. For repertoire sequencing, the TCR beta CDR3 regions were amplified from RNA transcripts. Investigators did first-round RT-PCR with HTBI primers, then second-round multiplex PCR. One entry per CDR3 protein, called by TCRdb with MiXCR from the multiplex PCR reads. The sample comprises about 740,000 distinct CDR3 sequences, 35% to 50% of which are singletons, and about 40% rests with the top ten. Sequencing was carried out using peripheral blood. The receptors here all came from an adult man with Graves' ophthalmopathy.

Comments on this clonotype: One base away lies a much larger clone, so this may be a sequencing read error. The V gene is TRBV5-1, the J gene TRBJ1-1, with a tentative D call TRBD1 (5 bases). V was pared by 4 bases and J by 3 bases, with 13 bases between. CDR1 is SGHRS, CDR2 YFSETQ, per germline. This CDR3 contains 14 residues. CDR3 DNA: TGCGCCAGCAGCGGGGGACCTTCGGACACTGAAGCTTTCTTT. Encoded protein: CASSGGPSDTEAFF.

CDR3 nucleotides: TGTGCCTGGAGGGAACAGGGTCGTCTTGTTTCACCCCTCCACTTT. Translation gives CAWREQGRLVSPLHF. J is TRBJ1-6 and V is TRBV7-9; possible D gene TRBD1, 6 bases. The CDR3 runs to 15 residues. Trimming took 11 bases from V and 9 from J, leaving 23 bases between them. CDR1 and CDR2 (germline): SEHNR, FQNEAQ (reference sequence).

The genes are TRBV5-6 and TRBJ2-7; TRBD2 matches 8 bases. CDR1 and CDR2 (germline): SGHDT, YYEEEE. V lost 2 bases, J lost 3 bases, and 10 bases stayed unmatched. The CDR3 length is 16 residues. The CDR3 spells CASSFSGENRLYEQYF. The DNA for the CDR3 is TGTGCCAGCAGCTTTAGCGGGGAAAACCGACTCTACGAGCAGTACTTC.

The CDR3 DNA reads TGCGCCAGCAGCCCGGATGTTGCAGGGGGCGGCTCCGAGCAGTACTTC. Translated: CASSPDVAGGGSEQYF. V gene TRBV5-1 combines with J gene TRBJ2-7; TRBD1 matches 8 bases. This CDR3 has 16 amino acids. Germline values: CDR1 SGHRS, CDR2 YFSETQ. The V segment lost 4 bases and the J segment 6 bases; nucleotides outside the gene matches: 15.

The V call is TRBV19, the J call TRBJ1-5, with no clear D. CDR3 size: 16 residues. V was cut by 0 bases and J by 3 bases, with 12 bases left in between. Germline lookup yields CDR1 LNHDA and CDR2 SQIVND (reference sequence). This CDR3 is CASSIDLWGFNQPQHF. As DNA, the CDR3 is TGTGCCAGTAGTATAGATCTTTGGGGTTTCAATCAGCCCCAGCATTTT.

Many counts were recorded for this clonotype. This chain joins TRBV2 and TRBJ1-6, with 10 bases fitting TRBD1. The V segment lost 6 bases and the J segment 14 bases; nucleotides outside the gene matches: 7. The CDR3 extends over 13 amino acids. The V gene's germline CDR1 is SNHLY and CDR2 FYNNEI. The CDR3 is CASRGTGAMALHF. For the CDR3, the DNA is TGTGCCAGCAGGGGGACAGGGGCCATGGCCCTCCACTTT.

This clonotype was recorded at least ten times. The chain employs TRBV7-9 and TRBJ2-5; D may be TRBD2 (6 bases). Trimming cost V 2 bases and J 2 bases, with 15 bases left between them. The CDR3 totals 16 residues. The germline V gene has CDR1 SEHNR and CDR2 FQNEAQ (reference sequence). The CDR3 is CASSLTTGLGQETQYF. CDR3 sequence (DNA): TGTGCCAGCAGCTTAACTACGGGACTGGGGCAAGAGACCCAGTACTTC. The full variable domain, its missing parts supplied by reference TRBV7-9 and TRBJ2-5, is DTGVSQNPRHKITKRGQNVTFRCDPISEHNRLYWYRQTLGQGPEFLTYFQNEAQLEKSRLLSDRFSAERPKGSFSTLEIQRTEQGDSAMYLCASSLTTGLGQETQYFGPGTRLLVL.

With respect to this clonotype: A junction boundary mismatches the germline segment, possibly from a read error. In DNA, the CDR3 is TGTGCCAGCAGTTTAGAGACCTTCTACGAGCGGTACTTC. Encoded protein: CASSLETFYERYF. The chain employs TRBV12-3 or TRBV12-4 and TRBJ2-7; D is ambiguous. The CDR3 length is 13 residues.

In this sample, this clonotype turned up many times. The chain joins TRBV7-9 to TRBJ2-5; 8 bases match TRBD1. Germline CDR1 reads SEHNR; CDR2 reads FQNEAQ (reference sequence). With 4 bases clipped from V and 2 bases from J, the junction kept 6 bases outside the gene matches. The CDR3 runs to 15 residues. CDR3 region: CASSSGQATQETQYF. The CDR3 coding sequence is TGTGCCAGCAGCTCGGGACAGGCAACACAAGAGACCCAGTACTTC.

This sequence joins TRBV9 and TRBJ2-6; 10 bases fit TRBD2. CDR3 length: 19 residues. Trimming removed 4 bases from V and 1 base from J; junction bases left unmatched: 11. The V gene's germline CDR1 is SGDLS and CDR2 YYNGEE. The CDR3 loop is CASSHPSSGGISGANVLTF. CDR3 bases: TGTGCCAGCAGCCATCCTTCTAGCGGGGGTATTTCTGGGGCCAACGTCCTGACTTTC.

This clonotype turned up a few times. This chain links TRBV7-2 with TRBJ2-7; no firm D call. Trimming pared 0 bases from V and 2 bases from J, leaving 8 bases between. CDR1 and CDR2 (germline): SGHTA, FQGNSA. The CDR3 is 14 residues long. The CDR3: CASSLAWGPYEQYF. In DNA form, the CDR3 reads TGTGCCAGCAGCTTAGCGTGGGGTCCCTACGAGCAGTACTTC.

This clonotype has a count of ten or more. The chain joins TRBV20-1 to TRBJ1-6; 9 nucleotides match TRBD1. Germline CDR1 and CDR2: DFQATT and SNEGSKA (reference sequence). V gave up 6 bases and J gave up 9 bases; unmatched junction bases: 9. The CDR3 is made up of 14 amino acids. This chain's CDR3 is CSAKPGQGSSPLHF. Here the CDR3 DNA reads TGCAGTGCCAAACCGGGACAGGGTAGTTCACCCCTCCACTTT.

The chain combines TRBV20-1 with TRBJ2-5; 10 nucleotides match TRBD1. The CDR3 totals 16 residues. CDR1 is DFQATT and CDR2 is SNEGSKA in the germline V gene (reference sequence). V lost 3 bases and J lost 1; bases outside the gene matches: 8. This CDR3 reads CSASWTGGVLQETQYF. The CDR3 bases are TGCAGTGCTAGCTGGACAGGGGGTGTACTCCAAGAGACCCAGTACTTC.

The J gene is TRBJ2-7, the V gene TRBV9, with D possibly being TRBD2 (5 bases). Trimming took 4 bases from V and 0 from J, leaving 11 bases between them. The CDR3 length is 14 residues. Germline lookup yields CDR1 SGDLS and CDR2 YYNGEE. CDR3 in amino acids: CASSLWGASYEQYV. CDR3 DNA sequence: TGTGCCAGCAGCTTATGGGGAGCCTCCTACGAGCAGTACGTC.

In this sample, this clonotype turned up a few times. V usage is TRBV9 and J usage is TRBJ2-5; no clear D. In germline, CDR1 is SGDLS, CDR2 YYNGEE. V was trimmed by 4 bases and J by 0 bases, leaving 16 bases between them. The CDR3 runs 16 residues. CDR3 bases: TGTGCCAGCAGCCCAGATCCTTTGTTGTACCAAGAGACCCAGTACTTC. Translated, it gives CASSPDPLLYQETQYF.

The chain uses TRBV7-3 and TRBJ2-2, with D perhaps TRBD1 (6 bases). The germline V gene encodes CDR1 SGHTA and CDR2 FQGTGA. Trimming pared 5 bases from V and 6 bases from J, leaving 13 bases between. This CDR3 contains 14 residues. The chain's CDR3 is CASSRSRGAGELFF. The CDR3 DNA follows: TGTGCCAGCAGCCGATCCAGGGGAGCCGGGGAGCTGTTTTTT.

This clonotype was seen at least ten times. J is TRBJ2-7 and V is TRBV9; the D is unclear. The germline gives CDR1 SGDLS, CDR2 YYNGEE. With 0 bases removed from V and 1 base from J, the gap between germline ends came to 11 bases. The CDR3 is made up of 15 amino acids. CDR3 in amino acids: CASSVGVGRSYEQYF. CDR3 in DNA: TGTGCCAGCAGCGTAGGGGTAGGACGGTCCTACGAGCAGTACTTC. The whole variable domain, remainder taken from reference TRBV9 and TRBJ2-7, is DSGVTQTPKHLITATGQRVTLRCSPRSGDLSVYWYQQSLDQGLQFLIQYYNGEERAKGNILERFSAQQFPDLHSELNLSSLELGDSALYFCASSVGVGRSYEQYFGPGTRLTVT.